This T cell receptor (beta chain) was documented in a study of early T cells in non-severe SARS-CoV-2 infection. Individual cDNA molecules were tagged with unique molecular identifiers. TCRdb redid the calling of the 5' RACE reads with MiXCR, one entry per CDR3 protein. Of some 42,000 distinct CDR3 sequences detected, around 6.3% appear once; the ten largest clones hold roughly 8.2%. General study findings and limits: Lookups in VDJdb leaned toward anti-spike CD8 responses and missed private and CD4 specificities.

This clonotype has a count of ten or more. Its antigen is currently unknown. This TCR was recovered from an adult who was a healthcare worker with PCR-confirmed SARS-CoV-2 infection or an uninfected control (not recorded which). Here the sequenced sample was whole blood, taken at baseline.

CDR3 residues: CASSMSRDRAGQPQHF. CDR3 sequence (DNA): TGTGCCAGTAGTATGTCCCGGGACAGGGCGGGTCAGCCCCAGCATTTT. The chain couples TRBV19 to TRBJ1-5, with TRBD1 matching 9 bases. This CDR3 has 16 amino acids. CDR1 is LNHDA, CDR2 SQIVND, per germline (reference sequence). The ends lost 3 bases at V and 6 bases at J; junction bases unmatched: 9.